A selection of T cell receptor beta chains follows, all from one sample in a study of metastatic and nonmetastatic thyroid tumors. TCRdb reanalyzed the PCR reads via MiXCR. The sample has 45,000 to 60,000 clones; more than 15% are singletons. Sample: blood. The receptors were sampled from a female donor with papillary thyroid cancer or a benign thyroid nodule (not recorded which). Some clones in this sample may be carry-over from other donors' samples. Each CDR3 is given with its conserved first and last residue. The D gene is left open where the match is weak. Clone size is shown for a subset of rows, as once, few, many or a class of expanded clone.

CDR3 protein: CTSSLGGGNSYEQYF; CDR3 DNA: TGTACCAGCAGTTTAGGCGGGGGCAACTCCTACGAGCAGTACTTC; J gene: TRBJ2-7; V gene: TRBV27; D gene: NA; clone size: NA
CDR3 protein: CASSEGGPRGNIQYF; CDR3 DNA: TGTGCCAGCAGTGAAGGGGGTCCTAGGGGAAACATTCAGTACTTC; J gene: TRBJ2-4; V gene: TRBV2; D gene: NA; clone size: many
CDR3 protein: CASSPPGQSFTDTQYF; CDR3 DNA: TGTGCCAGCAGCCCGCCGGGACAAAGTTTCACAGATACGCAGTATTTT; J gene: TRBJ2-3; V gene: TRBV11-1; D gene: NA; clone size: many
CDR3 protein: CASSTTRYPVTGSNVLTF; CDR3 DNA: TGTGCCAGCAGCACGACTAGGTATCCTGTCACTGGGTCCAACGTCCTGACTTTC; J gene: TRBJ2-6; V gene: TRBV27; D gene: NA; clone size: NA
CDR3 protein: CASRRDTNYEQYF; CDR3 DNA: TGTGCCAGCAGAAGGGACACCAATTACGAGCAGTACTTC; J gene: TRBJ2-7; V gene: TRBV7-2; D gene: NA; clone size: few
CDR3 protein: CAISESILAGGPRDEQFF; CDR3 DNA: TGTGCCATCAGTGAGTCGATACTAGCGGGAGGCCCCCGTGATGAGCAGTTCTTC; J gene: TRBJ2-1; V gene: TRBV10-3; D gene: TRBD2; clone size: many
CDR3 protein: CASNIALETQYF; CDR3 DNA: TGTGCCAGCAACATAGCTCTTGAGACCCAGTACTTC; J gene: TRBJ2-5; V gene: TRBV28; D gene: NA; clone size: many
CDR3 protein: CASSPTGEFTGELFF; CDR3 DNA: TGTGCCAGCAGCCCAACAGGGGAGTTCACCGGGGAGCTGTTTTTT; J gene: TRBJ2-2; V gene: TRBV7-6; D gene: TRBD1; clone size: once
CDR3 protein: CASSRQGRPLSGGYTF; CDR3 DNA: TGTGCCAGCAGCAGACAGGGGCGACCTCTGTCCGGTGGCTACACCTTC; J gene: TRBJ1-2; V gene: TRBV6-1; D gene: TRBD1; clone size: many
CDR3 protein: CASRVGYDQYF; CDR3 DNA: TGTGCCAGTCGTGTCGGATACGATCAGTACTTC; J gene: TRBJ2-7; V gene: TRBV19; D gene: NA; clone size: few
CDR3 protein: CATSRDTRLTKNTEAFF; CDR3 DNA: TGTGCCACCAGCAGAGATACCAGGCTCACAAAGAACACTGAAGCTTTCTTT; J gene: TRBJ1-1; V gene: TRBV15; D gene: NA; clone size: many